Shown below are 20 T cell receptor beta chains from a single sample sequenced in a study of long-term antiretroviral therapy in people with HIV. They ran version v3.0 of the immunoSEQ assay at survey level. Clones were sequenced by immunoSEQ multiplex PCR, and TCRdb holds only the in-frame ones, with some missing. Among about 48,000 clones listed, 80% to 90% were seen once. This sample comprised unsorted PBMCs, obtained 0.8 years after starting antiretroviral therapy. These receptors were taken from a woman younger than 30 with HIV.

The chain combines TRBV5-6 with TRBJ1-4; D gene ambiguous. With 0 bases removed from V and 7 bases from J, the gap between germline ends came to 10 bases. This CDR3 contains 14 residues. Germline values: CDR1 SGHDT, CDR2 YYEEEE. The CDR3 DNA follows: TGTGCCAGCAGCTTGGGGGTGAATTCTGAAAAACTGTTTTTT. It is translated as CASSLGVNSEKLFF.

The rearrangement uses TRBV6-5 and TRBJ2-5, with D unclear. From germline, CDR1 is MNHEY and CDR2 SVGAGI. Trimming took 8 bases from V and 3 from J, leaving 10 bases between them. The CDR3 length is 12 residues. CDR3 DNA: TGTGCCAGCTCCCGAGGAGAAGAGACCCAGTACTTC. Residues: CASSRGEETQYF.

The chain carries TRBV7-2 and TRBJ1-5; no clear D. This CDR3 comprises 15 residues. Germline V gene data show CDR1 as SGHTA and CDR2 as FQGNSA. Trimming left V 1 base short and J 0 bases short, with 7 bases between. CDR3 coding DNA: TGTGCCAGCAGCTTAGGCGGGTATAGCAATCAGCCCCAGCATTTT. It specifies CASSLGGYSNQPQHF.

The rearrangement joins TRBV10-3 to TRBJ1-5; no firm D call. Trimming shortened V by 3 bases and J by 6 bases, and 12 bases separated the two germline ends. The germline V gene has CDR1 ENHRY and CDR2 SYGVKD. This CDR3 contains 14 residues. The CDR3 DNA follows: TGTGCCATCAGTGAAGGTTTTGGAATTCAGCCCCAGCATTTT. Protein: CAISEGFGIQPQHF.

The chain carries TRBV6-5 and TRBJ1-3; no reliable D call. Trimming left V 7 bases short and J 0 bases short, with 7 bases between. The germline V gene encodes CDR1 MNHEY and CDR2 SVGAGI. The CDR3 is 13 residues long. This CDR3 reads CASIYSSGNTIYF. The DNA of the CDR3 is TGTGCCAGCATATACAGCTCTGGAAACACCATATATTTT.

This rearrangement joins TRBV28 to TRBJ2-1; TRBD2 matches 13 bases. The CDR3 runs 13 residues. Germline CDR1 and CDR2: MDHEN and SYDVKM. After removal of 6 bases from V and 8 bases from J, the junction contained 1 base not matched to a gene. The CDR3 sequence is CASRLAGGYEQFF. CDR3 nucleotides: TGTGCCAGCAGACTAGCGGGAGGGTATGAGCAGTTCTTC.

The genes are TRBV9 and TRBJ2-7; D unresolved. The CDR3 loop spans 11 amino acids. CDR1 and CDR2 from the germline V gene are SGDLS and YYNGEE. The V end lost 3 bases, the J end lost 6 bases, and 7 bases lay between the germline ends. In DNA form, the CDR3 reads TGTGCCAGCAGCGCAGGTAGCGAGCAGTACTTC. Amino acid sequence: CASSAGSEQYF.

There are a few counts of this clone. The rearrangement links TRBV15 to TRBJ1-3; D remains ambiguous. The CDR3 consists of 14 residues. Germline V gene lookup returns CDR1 LNHNV and CDR2 YYDKDF (reference sequence). V dropped 0 bases and J dropped 2 bases, with 5 bases sitting between them. In DNA, the CDR3 is TGTGCCACCAGCAGAGATCGCACTGGAAACACCATATATTTT. It is translated as CATSRDRTGNTIYF.

V gene TRBV10-1 combines with J gene TRBJ2-7; D is tentatively TRBD1 or TRBD2 (6 bases each). The CDR3 runs to 14 residues. In germline, CDR1 is WNHNN, CDR2 SYGVQD (reference sequence). Trimming shortened V by 4 bases and J by 3 bases, and 13 bases separated the two germline ends. The CDR3 loop reads CASSAPGAGYEQYF. DNA for the CDR3: TGCGCCAGCAGTGCCCCGGGGGCTGGCTACGAGCAGTACTTC.

The V and J genes are TRBV19 and TRBJ2-3; 9 bases fit TRBD1. In germline, CDR1 is LNHDA, CDR2 SQIVND (reference sequence). The CDR3 is 15 amino acids. Trimming removed 3 bases from V and 6 bases from J; junction bases left unmatched: 7. The CDR3 nucleotides read TGTGCCAGTAGTATGTTCGACAGGGGGTTTGATACGCAGTATTTT. Translating it yields CASSMFDRGFDTQYF. Looking up the rest from reference TRBV19 and TRBJ2-3 gives the full variable domain: DGGITQSPKYLFRKEGQNVTLSCEQNLNHDAMYWYRQDPGQGLRLIYYSQIVNDFQKGDIAEGYSVSREKKESFPLTVTSAQKNPTAFYLCASSMFDRGFDTQYFGPGTRLTVL.

This chain links TRBV27 with TRBJ1-1; D call uncertain. Germline loops: CDR1 MNHEY, CDR2 SMNVEV (reference sequence). This CDR3 contains 12 residues. The germline V and J ends were trimmed by 6 bases and 11 bases, with 16 bases remaining between them. The chain's CDR3 is CASSLGGRVAFF. The DNA of the CDR3 is TGTGCCAGCAGCTTGGGTGGGCGGGTTGCTTTCTTT.

The CDR3 DNA reads as TGTGCCAGCAGCGACACAGGGGTTGCCGGGGAGCTGTTTTTT. Translating it yields CASSDTGVAGELFF. The J gene is TRBJ2-2, the V gene TRBV7-3; the match to TRBD1 covers 7 bases. The trim removed 5 bases at V and 6 bases at J, leaving 6 bases unmatched. Germline loops: CDR1 SGHTA, CDR2 FQGTGA. This CDR3 has 14 residues. Based on the CDR3 plus reference TRBV7-3 and TRBJ2-2, the full variable domain is GAGVSQTPSNKVTEKGKYVELRCDPISGHTALYWYRQSLGQGPEFLIYFQGTGAADDSGLPNDRFFAVRPEGSVSTLKIQRTERGDSAVYLCASSDTGVAGELFFGEGSRLTVL.

The V gene is TRBV12-2, the J gene TRBJ2-7; TRBD1, the table's D call, lacks a check against the DNA. TRBV12-2 counts as a pseudogene. There are 19 residues in the CDR3. In nucleotides, the CDR3 is TGTGCAAGTCGTACCGATAGGGCGGAACCCGGGACAGGGCAATACGAGCAGTACTTC. It encodes CASRTDRAEPGTGQYEQYF.

The chain employs TRBV27 and TRBJ1-3, with a possible D match to TRBD1 (5 bases). This CDR3 has 17 residues. The V end was cut by 4 bases, the J end by 7 bases, with 23 bases between. Germline V gene lookup returns CDR1 MNHEY and CDR2 SMNVEV (reference sequence). CDR3 region: CASSSSGTRSPRNTIYF. The CDR3 region has the DNA TGTGCCAGCAGTTCATCCGGGACCCGGTCGCCAAGGAACACCATATATTTT.

Comments on this clone: One end of the junction is discordant with germline, which a read error may explain. Other DNA variants within this sample encode the same CDR3. The genes are TRBV27 and TRBJ1-2; a possible D gene is TRBD1 (6 bases). This CDR3 has 14 amino acids. Per germline, CDR1 MNHEY and CDR2 SMNVEV (reference sequence). Written as DNA, the CDR3 is TGCGCCAGCAGTCCTACAGGGCGGCGCTATGGCTACACCTTC. This codes for CASSPTGRRYGYTF.

The chain is built from TRBV2 and TRBJ2-1, with 7 bases lining up with TRBD2. The CDR3 loop spans 17 amino acids. The germline V gene encodes CDR1 SNHLY and CDR2 FYNNEI. The V segment lost 5 bases and the J segment 6 bases; nucleotides outside the gene matches: 16. The CDR3 region has the DNA TGTGCCAGCAGTCAAACACTAGCGCCCGGTAGGGCCAATGAGCAGTTCTTC. The encoded protein is CASSQTLAPGRANEQFF.

The genes are TRBV19 and TRBJ2-2; D may be TRBD1 (6 bases). Germline V gives CDR1 LNHDA, CDR2 SQIVND (reference sequence). The CDR3 is 15 residues long. V dropped 4 bases and J dropped 5 bases, with 14 bases sitting between them. The CDR3 spells CASSNQGSRTGELFF. The DNA of the CDR3 is TGTGCCAGTAGTAACCAGGGGTCGCGGACCGGGGAGCTGTTTTTT.

The chain combines TRBV6-6 with TRBJ2-3; D unclear. The CDR3 totals 14 residues. Germline V lookup: CDR1 MNHNY, CDR2 SVGAGI (reference sequence). V dropped 11 bases and J dropped 0 bases, with 15 bases sitting between them. The CDR3 protein is CASQMPHSTDTQYF. The CDR3, as DNA: TGTGCCTCACAAATGCCCCATAGCACAGATACGCAGTATTTT.

This clone was counted a single time. The chain recombines TRBV5-1 with TRBJ2-1; the D is unclear. The CDR3 sequence is 13 residues long. From germline, CDR1 is SGHRS and CDR2 YFSETQ. V dropped 1 base and J dropped 8 bases, with 10 bases sitting between them. In DNA, the CDR3 is TGCGCCAGCAGCTTGACCGATGAATATGAGCAGTTCTTC. Translated: CASSLTDEYEQFF.

The chain joins TRBV18 to TRBJ2-6; 14 bases match TRBD2. The V gene end was trimmed by 0 bases and the J gene end by 6 bases; junction bases not matched to a gene: 4. Germline V gene sequence: CDR1 KGHSH, CDR2 LQKENI. The CDR3 has 18 residues. As DNA, the CDR3 is TGTGCCAGCTCACCACCGGGACTAGCGGGAGTTGAGGCCAACGTCCTGACTTTC. Translation gives CASSPPGLAGVEANVLTF.